The 16 T cell receptor beta chains below come from one sample, sequenced in a study of a mutant IDH1 vaccine in newly diagnosed glioma. Time point of the sample: baseline, week 1 (first vaccination visit). Documented treatment: pre-vaccination baseline after standard-of-care therapy. The table came from immunoSEQ multiplex PCR; TCRdb's copy has only in-frame clones and leaves some out. This sample has just under 95,000 clones, with 80% to 90% found just once. The input for sequencing was PBMCs, taken from a glioma patient treated with radiotherapy, temozolomide or both. All receptors derive from a woman aged 50 to 60 with glioma.

The chain is built from TRBV19 and TRBJ1-2, with D unclear. Germline V CDR1 and CDR2: LNHDA, SQIVND (reference sequence). V gave up 6 bases and J gave up 2 bases, with 7 bases separating them. This CDR3 region has 12 residues. The CDR3: CASRGLNYGYTF. For the CDR3, the DNA is TGTGCCAGTAGAGGTTTAAACTATGGCTACACCTTC.

V gene TRBV6-6 combines with J gene TRBJ1-1; D might be TRBD1 (6 bases). Trimming removed 6 bases from V and 0 bases from J, with 14 bases in between. From germline, CDR1 is MNHNY and CDR2 SVGAGI (reference sequence). The CDR3 runs to 15 residues. In DNA form, the CDR3 reads TGTGCCAGCAGCCGAAGGGACAATCTGAACACTGAAGCTTTCTTT. This translates into CASSRRDNLNTEAFF.

The V gene is TRBV18, the J gene TRBJ1-5; D uncertain. The germline CDR1 and CDR2 sequences are KGHSH and LQKENI. V was clipped by 1 base and J by 0 bases, with 10 bases between them. There are 16 residues in the CDR3. The CDR3 DNA reads as TGTGCCAGCTCACCACAGCCACCGGATAGCAATCAGCCCCAGCATTTT. It codes for CASSPQPPDSNQPQHF.

This chain uses TRBV2 with TRBJ2-1; tentatively, D is TRBD2 (5 bases). The CDR3 sequence is 16 residues long. V was trimmed by 0 bases and J by 7 bases, leaving 16 bases between them. Germline V gives CDR1 SNHLY, CDR2 FYNNEI. The CDR3 nucleotides are TGTGCCAGCAGTGAAGCGCGGGCTAGTAGCATGAATGAGCAGTTCTTC. Its protein product is CASSEARASSMNEQFF.

The chain uses TRBV30 and TRBJ1-5; D is uncertain. Trimming removed 3 bases from V and 5 bases from J, with 11 bases in between. The CDR3 contains 13 residues. In germline, CDR1 is GTSNPN, CDR2 SVGIG (reference sequence). The CDR3 nucleotides read TGTGCCTGGAGCCCGAAGCTTGATCAGCCCCAGCATTTT. It encodes CAWSPKLDQPQHF.

The chain joins TRBV6-1 to TRBJ1-1; D perhaps matches TRBD1 (5 bases). V gave up 2 bases and J gave up 8 bases, with 15 bases separating them. CDR1 and CDR2 from the germline V gene are MNHNS and SASEGT. The CDR3 has 14 amino acids. CDR3 in amino acids: CASSETPTRGEAFF. In DNA form, the CDR3 reads TGTGCCAGCAGTGAAACCCCCACCCGGGGGGAAGCTTTCTTT.

The J gene is TRBJ2-2, the V gene TRBV7-9; D might be TRBD1 or TRBD2, each matching 6 bases. Germline values: CDR1 SEHNR, CDR2 FQNEAQ (reference sequence). V shed 4 bases and J shed 7 bases, with 22 bases lying between them. The CDR3 is 17 amino acids. The chain's CDR3 is CASSSRSLGGSLGELFF. The CDR3 DNA follows: TGTGCCAGCAGCTCTCGGTCGTTGGGGGGCTCGCTCGGGGAGCTGTTTTTT.

V usage is TRBV7-6 and J usage is TRBJ1-1, with D perhaps matching TRBD1 (5 bases). Germline CDR1 is SGHVS and CDR2 is FNYEAQ. V was trimmed by 0 bases and J by 3 bases, leaving 17 bases between them. The CDR3 has 17 residues. The CDR3 here is CASSLALVGGLDTEAFF. The CDR3 DNA reads TGTGCCAGCAGCTTAGCGCTAGTCGGGGGATTGGACACTGAAGCTTTCTTT.

The chain is built from TRBV6-5 and TRBJ1-2; D gene unclear. This CDR3 region has 13 residues. Germline CDR1 is MNHEY and CDR2 is SVGAGI. Trimming took 2 bases from V and 4 from J, leaving 8 bases between them. The CDR3 sequence: CASSYELGYGYTF. The CDR3 DNA follows: TGTGCCAGCAGTTACGAGTTGGGCTATGGCTACACCTTC.

The chain carries TRBV19 and TRBJ2-7; D remains ambiguous. CDR1 is LNHDA and CDR2 is SQIVND in the germline V gene (reference sequence). CDR3 length: 14 residues. Between the trimmed V and J ends, which lost 6 bases and 5 bases, there was a span of 17 bases. The CDR3 sequence: CASSLDGNRNEQYF. In nucleotides, the CDR3 is TGTGCCAGTAGCCTGGACGGCAATAGGAACGAGCAGTACTTC.

This chain uses TRBV30 with TRBJ1-1; D is ambiguous. CDR1 and CDR2 (germline): GTSNPN, SVGIG (reference sequence). CDR3 size: 12 residues. V shed 0 bases and J shed 4 bases, with 6 bases lying between them. The CDR3 reads CAWSVKGTEAFF. CDR3 in DNA: TGTGCCTGGAGTGTAAAGGGCACTGAAGCTTTCTTT.

The CDR3 loop reads CASSPTPGAETQYF. As DNA, the CDR3 is TGTGCCAGCTCACCCACACCGGGGGCGGAGACCCAGTACTTC. The chain carries TRBV18 and TRBJ2-5; possibly TRBD1 or TRBD2 for D (6 bases each). The CDR3 length is 14 residues. Looked up from germline, CDR1 is KGHSH and CDR2 is LQKENI. V was trimmed by 3 bases and J by 5 bases, leaving 13 bases between them.

In this sample, this clone turned up a few times. The rearrangement uses TRBV6-5 and TRBJ2-2; D might be TRBD1 (6 bases). Between the trimmed V and J ends, which lost 4 bases and 1 base, there was a span of 10 bases. Looked up from germline, CDR1 is MNHEY and CDR2 is SVGAGI. The length of the CDR3 is 15 residues. CDR3 in DNA: TGTGCCAGCAGTTGGTCAGGGGTGAACACCGGGGAGCTGTTTTTT. Its translation is CASSWSGVNTGELFF.

The V gene is TRBV27, the J gene TRBJ2-3, with D perhaps TRBD2 (6 bases). Germline V gives CDR1 MNHEY, CDR2 SMNVEV (reference sequence). The V and J ends lost 1 base and 8 bases respectively, with 10 bases between them. The CDR3 extends over 13 amino acids. This CDR3 reads CASSLLMGGTQYF. The DNA of the CDR3 is TGTGCCAGCAGTTTATTGATGGGGGGTACGCAGTATTTT.

The chain couples TRBV5-4 to TRBJ2-5; no firm D call. The CDR3 length is 13 residues. Germline lookup yields CDR1 SGHNT and CDR2 YYREEE (reference sequence). Trimming removed 0 bases at V and 2 bases at J, with 5 bases between. CDR3 in amino acids: CASSLALQETQYF. For the CDR3, the DNA is TGTGCCAGCAGCTTGGCCCTACAAGAGACCCAGTACTTC.

The CDR3 DNA reads TGTGCCACCAGCGGACCCGGGACAGGACAGGTGGGACTGTTTTTT. This encodes CATSGPGTGQVGLFF. The V call is TRBV15, the J call TRBJ1-4, with 8 bases aligning to TRBD1. CDR1 LNHNV and CDR2 YYDKDF come from the germline V gene (reference sequence). This CDR3 has 15 residues. V lost 5 bases to trimming and J lost 13 bases; unmatched junction nucleotides: 15.